This entry is about one T cell receptor beta chain. Its target antigen remains unknown. No base-level quality is on record; no much larger clone is a single base apart. For repertoire sequencing, TCR beta CDR3 regions were amplified from RNA transcripts. HTBI primers and the Qiagen OneStep RT-PCR kit were used in a first-round RT-PCR, which was followed by a second-round multiplex PCR, size selection and purification. The libraries underwent paired-end sequencing with 100 bp reads on an Illumina HiSeq2000. Concerning the study's data processing: SOAPnuke was used for read processing, and reads with adapters, uncalled bases, a mean Phred below 15, or no exact constant-primer or identifier match were discarded. High-quality paired reads were merged with COPE v1.2.5. Unique nucleotide sequences were defined as clonotypes and aligned to IMGT TRB V, D and J references using MiTCR v1.1. The analysis was limited to V-J combinations with a frequency above 0.0001, which together covered approximately 99% of the repertoires. For each V-J combination, a TCR clonal expansion and chaos score was defined as F50 clonal expansion divided by the chaos observed in the TCRdist matrix. Features were reduced by Welch's t-statistics and random forest to approximately 12 V-J combinations, which fed a naive Bayes classifier. The Morisita-Horn index was used to measure how similar the thyroid and blood repertoires were. The public reads were quality trimmed at Q25 with fastp and then assembled into clones with MiXCR by TCRdb, keeping productive beta chains. Each entry merges the rows of one CDR3 protein and shows their most common DNA and genes. The V and J calls and clone size are TCRdb's, not the authors'. This sample is represented by 200,000 to 300,000 distinct CDR3 sequences; approximately 42% of them were singletons. The top ten clones comprise roughly 50% of the sample.

The data stem from a study of Graves' ophthalmopathy and Graves' hyperthyroidism (dated by TCRdb to 2016 to 2019). For context, the study as a whole: Peripheral blood was collected at initial diagnosis, prior to any treatment. The study used TCR beta repertoire signatures to distinguish Graves' ophthalmopathy from Graves' hyperthyroidism and to predict progression to ophthalmopathy. In total, 120 to 150 blood samples were TCR-sequenced: 43 ophthalmopathy, roughly 80 hyperthyroidism and approximately 17 hyperthyroidism-to-ophthalmopathy patients. To explore V-J signatures that distinguish ophthalmopathy from hyperthyroidism, a discovery set of about 99 patients was enrolled, made up of over 40 with ophthalmopathy and roughly 57 with stable hyperthyroidism. An independent validation cohort comprised about 20 hyperthyroidism patients and over 15 patients who later progressed from hyperthyroidism to ophthalmopathy. In roughly 6 hyperthyroidism patients, the T-cell repertoires found in thyroid tissue were compared with those found in blood. Once sampling was done, hyperthyroidism patients were given methimazole at a starting dose of 30 mg daily, while ophthalmopathy patients were given high-dose intravenous methylprednisolone.

Broad study findings and their caveats: No statistical method was used to set the sample size in advance, and the investigators knew which group each participant was assigned to. In validation, the model predicted ophthalmopathy progression with 55% to 71% sensitivity and approximately 78% specificity; some 13 predicted patients were CT-confirmed with GO in a median of approximately 6.2 months. Most of the expanded thyroid clonotypes with a frequency above 0.001 were also detected in blood, and it was suggested that the thyroid immune response may be reflected by blood repertoires. In cross-validation, the 13-signature model distinguished ophthalmopathy from stable hyperthyroidism with about 87% sensitivity and just under 84% specificity, and in the test set the corresponding values were around 80% and 75%.

Ophthalmopathy patients had moderately to severely active disease, Clinical Activity Score of at least 3, NOSPECS grade of at least 4, and disease duration under 3 months. Patients with other autoimmune diseases, uncontrolled infections, pregnancy or lactation were excluded from the study. Clinical symptoms, serum thyroxine, TRAb, thyroid ultrasound and orbital computed tomography formed the basis of the diagnosis. Using Ficoll-Paque density gradient centrifugation, PBMCs were isolated from 8.5 to 10 ml of fresh peripheral blood. Total RNA was extracted with Trizol reagent and quality-checked on an Agilent 2100 Bioanalyzer. The V and J ends are trimmed by 6 bases and 3 bases, leaving 15 bases between them. The CDR3 starts with the cysteine, ends with the phenylalanine, and has 15 residues. Only CDR3 DNA is held: 45 bases, read in frame from base 1. CDR1 and CDR2 are read off the germline V gene as SNHLY and FYNNEI.

Sequencing was performed on peripheral blood. The chain couples TRBV2 to TRBJ1-5, with the D gene not confidently named. The sequence derives from an adult man with Graves' ophthalmopathy. This receptor has the CDR3 CASRWLGLTNQPQHF. In nucleotide form, the sequence is TGTGCCAGCAGGTGGCTAGGGTTGACCAATCAGCCCCAGCATTTT.